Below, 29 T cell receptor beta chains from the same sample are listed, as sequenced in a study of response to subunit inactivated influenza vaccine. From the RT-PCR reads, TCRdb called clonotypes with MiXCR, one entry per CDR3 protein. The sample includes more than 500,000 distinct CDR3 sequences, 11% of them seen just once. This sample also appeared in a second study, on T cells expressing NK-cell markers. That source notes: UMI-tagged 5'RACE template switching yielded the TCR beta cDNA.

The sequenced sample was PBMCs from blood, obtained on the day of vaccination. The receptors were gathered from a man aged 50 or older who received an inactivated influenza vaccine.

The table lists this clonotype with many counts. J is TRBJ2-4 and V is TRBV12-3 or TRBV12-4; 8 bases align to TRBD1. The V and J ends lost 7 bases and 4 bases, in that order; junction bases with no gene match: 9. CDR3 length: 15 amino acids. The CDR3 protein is CASTVTGDGKNIQYF. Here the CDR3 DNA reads TGTGCCAGCACCGTGACAGGGGATGGAAAAAACATTCAGTACTTC.

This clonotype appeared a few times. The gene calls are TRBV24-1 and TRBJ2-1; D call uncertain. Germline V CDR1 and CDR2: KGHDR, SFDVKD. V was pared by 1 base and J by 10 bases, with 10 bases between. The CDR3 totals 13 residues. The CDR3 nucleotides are TGTGCCACCAGTGATTTTTTGACCGCCGAGCAGTTCTTC. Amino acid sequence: CATSDFLTAEQFF.

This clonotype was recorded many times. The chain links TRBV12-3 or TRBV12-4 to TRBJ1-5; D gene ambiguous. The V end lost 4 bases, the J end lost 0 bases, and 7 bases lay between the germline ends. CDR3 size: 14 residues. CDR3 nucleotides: TGTGCCAGCAGTTCATCTCTTAGCAATCAGCCCCAGCATTTT. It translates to CASSSSLSNQPQHF.

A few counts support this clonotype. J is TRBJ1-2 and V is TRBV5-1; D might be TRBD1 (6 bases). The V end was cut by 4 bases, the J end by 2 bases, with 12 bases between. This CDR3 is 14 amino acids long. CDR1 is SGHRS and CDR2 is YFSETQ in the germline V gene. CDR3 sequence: CASSRDTLNYGYTF. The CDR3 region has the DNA TGCGCCAGCAGCCGGGACACTCTAAACTATGGCTACACCTTC. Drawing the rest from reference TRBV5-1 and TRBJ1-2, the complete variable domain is KAGVTQTPRYLIKTRGQQVTLSCSPISGHRSVSWYQQTPGQGLQFLFEYFSETQRNKGNFPGRFSGRQFSNSRSEMNVSTLELGDSALYLCASSRDTLNYGYTFGSGTRLTVV.

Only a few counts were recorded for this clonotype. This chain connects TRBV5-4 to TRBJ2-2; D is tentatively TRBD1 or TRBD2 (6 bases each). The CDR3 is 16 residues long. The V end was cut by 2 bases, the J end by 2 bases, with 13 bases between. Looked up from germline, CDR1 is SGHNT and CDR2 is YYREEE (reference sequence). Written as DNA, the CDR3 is TGTGCCAGCAGCTTAACCGCGGGACACAACACCGGGGAGCTGTTTTTT. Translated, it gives CASSLTAGHNTGELFF.

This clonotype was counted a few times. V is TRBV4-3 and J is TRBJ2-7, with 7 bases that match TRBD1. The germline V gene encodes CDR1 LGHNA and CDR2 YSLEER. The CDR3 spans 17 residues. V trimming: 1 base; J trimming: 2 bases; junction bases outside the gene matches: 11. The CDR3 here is CASSQAFDRVVPYEQYF. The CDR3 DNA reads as TGCGCCAGCAGCCAAGCTTTTGACAGGGTCGTTCCCTACGAGCAGTACTTC.

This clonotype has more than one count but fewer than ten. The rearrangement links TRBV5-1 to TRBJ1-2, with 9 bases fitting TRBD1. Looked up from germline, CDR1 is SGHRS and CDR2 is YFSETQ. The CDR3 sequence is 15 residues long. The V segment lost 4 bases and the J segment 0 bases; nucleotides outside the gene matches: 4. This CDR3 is CASSRGQGANYGYTF. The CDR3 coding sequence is TGCGCCAGCAGCCGGGGACAGGGAGCTAACTATGGCTACACCTTC.

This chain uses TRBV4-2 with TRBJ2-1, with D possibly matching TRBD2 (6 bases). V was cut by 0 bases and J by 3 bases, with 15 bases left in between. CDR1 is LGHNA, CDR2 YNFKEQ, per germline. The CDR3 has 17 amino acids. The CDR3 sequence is CASSQDIRRGRYNEQFF. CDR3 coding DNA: TGTGCCAGCAGCCAAGATATACGGCGGGGCCGCTACAATGAGCAGTTCTTC.

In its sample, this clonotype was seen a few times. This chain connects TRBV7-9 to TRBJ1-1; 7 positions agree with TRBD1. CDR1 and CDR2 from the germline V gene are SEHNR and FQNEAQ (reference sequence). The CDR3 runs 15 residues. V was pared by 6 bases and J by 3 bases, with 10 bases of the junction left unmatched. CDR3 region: CASRNGQDRDTEAFF. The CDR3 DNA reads TGTGCCAGCAGGAACGGACAGGACCGGGACACTGAAGCTTTCTTT.

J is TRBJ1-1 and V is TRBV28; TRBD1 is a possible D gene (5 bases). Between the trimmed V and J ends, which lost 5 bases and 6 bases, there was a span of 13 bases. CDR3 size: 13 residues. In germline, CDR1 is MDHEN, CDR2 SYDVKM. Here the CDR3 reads CASSITGRPEAFF. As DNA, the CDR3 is TGTGCCAGCAGTATCACAGGTCGTCCTGAAGCTTTCTTT.

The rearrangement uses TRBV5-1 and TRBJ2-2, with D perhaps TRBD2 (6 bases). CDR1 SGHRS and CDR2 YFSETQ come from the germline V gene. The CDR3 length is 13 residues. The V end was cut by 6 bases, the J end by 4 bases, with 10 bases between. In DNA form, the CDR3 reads TGCGCCAGCATGGAGGGGTCCACCGGGGAGCTGTTTTTT. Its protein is CASMEGSTGELFF. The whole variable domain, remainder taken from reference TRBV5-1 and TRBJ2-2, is KAGVTQTPRYLIKTRGQQVTLSCSPISGHRSVSWYQQTPGQGLQFLFEYFSETQRNKGNFPGRFSGRQFSNSRSEMNVSTLELGDSALYLCASMEGSTGELFFGEGSRLTVL.

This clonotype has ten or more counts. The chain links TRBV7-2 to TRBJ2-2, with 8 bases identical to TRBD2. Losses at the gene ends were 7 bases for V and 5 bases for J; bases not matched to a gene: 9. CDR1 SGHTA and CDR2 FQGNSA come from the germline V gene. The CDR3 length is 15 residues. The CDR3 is CASTVGGAETGELFF. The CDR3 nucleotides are TGTGCCAGCACTGTCGGGGGGGCGGAGACCGGGGAGCTGTTTTTT. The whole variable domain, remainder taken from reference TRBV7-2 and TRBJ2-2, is GAGVSQSPSNKVTEKGKDVELRCDPISGHTALYWYRQSLGQGLEFLIYFQGNSAPDKSGLPSDRFSAERTGGSVSTLTIQRTQQEDSAVYLCASTVGGAETGELFFGEGSRLTVL.

CDR3 loop: CAISGDRDGYTF. The CDR3 DNA follows: TGTGCCATCAGTGGGGACAGGGATGGCTACACCTTC. The genes are TRBV10-3 and TRBJ1-2; 9 bases fit TRBD1. Germline V gives CDR1 ENHRY, CDR2 SYGVKD. V trimming: 4 bases; J trimming: 6 bases; junction bases outside the gene matches: 0. This CDR3 comprises 12 residues.

CDR3 amino acids: CASSPDESYGYTF. Here the CDR3 DNA reads TGTGCCAGCTCACCAGATGAGAGTTATGGCTACACCTTC. The J gene is TRBJ1-2, the V gene TRBV18; the D is unclear. Trimming stripped 2 bases from V and 5 bases from J, with 9 bases between. Germline-derived CDR1 and CDR2 are KGHSH and LQKENI. The CDR3 length is 13 residues.

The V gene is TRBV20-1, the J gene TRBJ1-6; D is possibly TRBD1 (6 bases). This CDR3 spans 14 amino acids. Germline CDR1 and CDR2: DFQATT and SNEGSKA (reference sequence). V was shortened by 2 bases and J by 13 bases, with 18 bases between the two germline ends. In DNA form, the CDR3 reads TGCAGTGCTAGAACGGGGCAGGGGTCGTCCCCCCTCCACTTT. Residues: CSARTGQGSSPLHF.

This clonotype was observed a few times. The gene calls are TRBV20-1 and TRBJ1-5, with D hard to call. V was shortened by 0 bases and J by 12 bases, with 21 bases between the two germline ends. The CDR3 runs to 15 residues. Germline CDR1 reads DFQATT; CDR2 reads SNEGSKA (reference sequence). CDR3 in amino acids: CSARDTAGGLKGQHF. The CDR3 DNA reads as TGCAGTGCTAGAGATACGGCCGGCGGCTTAAAGGGCCAGCATTTT.

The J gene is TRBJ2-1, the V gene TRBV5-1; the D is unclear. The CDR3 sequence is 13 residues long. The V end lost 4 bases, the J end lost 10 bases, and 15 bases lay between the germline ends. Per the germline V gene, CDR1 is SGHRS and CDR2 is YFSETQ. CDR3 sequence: CASSLRSGWEQFF. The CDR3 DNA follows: TGCGCCAGCAGCCTTCGATCGGGCTGGGAGCAGTTCTTC.

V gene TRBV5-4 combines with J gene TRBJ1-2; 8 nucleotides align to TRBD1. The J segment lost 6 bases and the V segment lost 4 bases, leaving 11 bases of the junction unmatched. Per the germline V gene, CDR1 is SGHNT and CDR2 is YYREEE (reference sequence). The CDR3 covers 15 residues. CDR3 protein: CASSAGTGIGNGYTF. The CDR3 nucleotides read TGTGCCAGCAGCGCCGGGACAGGAATAGGTAATGGCTACACCTTC.

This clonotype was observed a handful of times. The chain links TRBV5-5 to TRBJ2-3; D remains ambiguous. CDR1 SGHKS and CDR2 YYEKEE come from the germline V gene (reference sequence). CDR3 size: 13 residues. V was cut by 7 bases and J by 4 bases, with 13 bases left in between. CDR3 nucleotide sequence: TGTGCCAGCTCAGCACAGAGATCAGATACGCAGTATTTT. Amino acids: CASSAQRSDTQYF.

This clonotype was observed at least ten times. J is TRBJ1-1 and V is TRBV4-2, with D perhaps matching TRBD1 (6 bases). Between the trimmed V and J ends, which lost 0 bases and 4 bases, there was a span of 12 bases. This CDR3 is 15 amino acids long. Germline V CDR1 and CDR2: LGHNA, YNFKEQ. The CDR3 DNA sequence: TGTGCCAGCAGCCAAGATTGGTTAGGGGGCACTGAAGCTTTCTTT. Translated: CASSQDWLGGTEAFF.

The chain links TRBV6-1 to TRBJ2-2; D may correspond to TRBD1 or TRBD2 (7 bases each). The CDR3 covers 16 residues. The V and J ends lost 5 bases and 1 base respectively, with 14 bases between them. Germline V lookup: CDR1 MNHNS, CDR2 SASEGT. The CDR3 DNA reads TGTGCCAGCAGTCAGGGGGGGTTATGGAACACCGGGGAGCTGTTTTTT. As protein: CASSQGGLWNTGELFF.

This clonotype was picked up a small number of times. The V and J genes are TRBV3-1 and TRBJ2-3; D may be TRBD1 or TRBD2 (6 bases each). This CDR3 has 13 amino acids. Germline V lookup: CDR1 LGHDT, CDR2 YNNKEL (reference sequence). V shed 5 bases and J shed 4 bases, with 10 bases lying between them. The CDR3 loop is CASSGRGPDTQYF. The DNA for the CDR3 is TGTGCCAGCAGCGGTCGGGGGCCAGATACGCAGTATTTT.

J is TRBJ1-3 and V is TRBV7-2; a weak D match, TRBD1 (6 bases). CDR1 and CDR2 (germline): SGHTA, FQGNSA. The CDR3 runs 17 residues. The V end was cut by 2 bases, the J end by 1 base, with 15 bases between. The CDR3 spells CASSLSGQGISGNTIYF. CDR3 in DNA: TGTGCCAGCAGCTTATCGGGGCAGGGGATATCTGGAAACACCATATATTTT.

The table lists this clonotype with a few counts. The CDR3 region is CASSQDRGSNEKLFF. The CDR3 coding sequence is TGCGCCAGCAGCCAAGATAGGGGGAGCAATGAAAAACTGTTTTTT. This chain joins TRBV4-3 and TRBJ1-4, with D maybe TRBD1 (6 bases). Trimming left V 0 bases short and J 5 bases short, with 10 bases between. This CDR3 has 15 residues. Germline assignment: CDR1 LGHNA and CDR2 YSLEER.

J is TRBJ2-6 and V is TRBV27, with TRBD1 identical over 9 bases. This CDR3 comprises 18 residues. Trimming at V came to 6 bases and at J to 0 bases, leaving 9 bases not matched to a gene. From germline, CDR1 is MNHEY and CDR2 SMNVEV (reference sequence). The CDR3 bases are TGTGCCAGCAGACCAACGGGACAGGGATCCTCTGGGGCCAACGTCCTGACTTTC. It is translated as CASRPTGQGSSGANVLTF. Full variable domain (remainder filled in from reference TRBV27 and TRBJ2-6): EAQVTQNPRYLITVTGKKLTVTCSQNMNHEYMSWYRQDPGLGLRQIYYSMNVEVTDKGDVPEGYKVSRKEKRNFPLILESPSPNQTSLYFCASRPTGQGSSGANVLTFGAGSRLTVL.

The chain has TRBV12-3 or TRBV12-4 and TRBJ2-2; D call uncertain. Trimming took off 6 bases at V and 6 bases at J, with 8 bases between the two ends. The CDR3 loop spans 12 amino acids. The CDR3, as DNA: TGTGCCAGCAGGTCCCTCGCCGGGGAGCTGTTTTTT. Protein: CASRSLAGELFF.

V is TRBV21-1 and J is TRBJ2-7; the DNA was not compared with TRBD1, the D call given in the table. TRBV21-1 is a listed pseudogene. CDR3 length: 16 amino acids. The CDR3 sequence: CASSKGYRPHSYEQYF. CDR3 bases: TGTGCCAGCAGCAAAGGATACAGGCCCCACAGCTACGAGCAGTACTTC.

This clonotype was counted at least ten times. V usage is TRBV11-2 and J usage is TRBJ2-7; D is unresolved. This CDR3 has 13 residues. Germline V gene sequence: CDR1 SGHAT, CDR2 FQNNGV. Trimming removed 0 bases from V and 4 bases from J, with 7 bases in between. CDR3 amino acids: CASSLDNLYEQYF. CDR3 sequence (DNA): TGTGCCAGCAGCTTAGACAACCTATACGAGCAGTACTTC.

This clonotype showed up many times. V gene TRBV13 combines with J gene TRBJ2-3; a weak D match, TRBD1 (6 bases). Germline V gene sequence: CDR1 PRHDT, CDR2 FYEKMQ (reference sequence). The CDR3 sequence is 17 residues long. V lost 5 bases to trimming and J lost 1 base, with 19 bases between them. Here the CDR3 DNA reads TGTGCCAGCAGCCCTGGCCCCGGGACACCGGGCACAGATACGCAGTATTTT. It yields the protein CASSPGPGTPGTDTQYF.